This TCR beta chain was retrieved from a study of blood T cell repertoires in COVID-19. Turning to the study itself: Collection of acute and convalescent COVID-19 samples took place in the United States, Italy and Spain. PBMCs, B-cell-depleted T cells, or T cells were the source of the cDNA or gDNA that made up the material.

In the original processing: Amplified reference gene primers provided the basis for estimating nucleated cell counts. Assay used: immunoSEQ multiplex PCR; TCRdb lists only in-frame clones, some missing. V, J and clone size are taken as reported in that table, and D and trimming were inferred from the DNA itself. The table has about 140,000 clones, approximately 86% seen once. Germline V gene lookup returns CDR1 MDHEN and CDR2 SYDVKM. V lost 6 bases and J lost 3, with 15 bases in between. The CDR3 is 15 amino acids. Sequencing was performed on peripheral blood. V gene TRBV28 combines with J gene TRBJ2-1; D unclear. The clonotype originates from a woman in her forties or fifties with acute or convalescent COVID-19. The CDR3 region is CASSPFESDYNEQFF. The CDR3 DNA reads TGTGCCAGCAGCCCCTTTGAAAGCGACTACAATGAGCAGTTCTTC.